The 18 T cell receptor beta chains presented below share a single source sample, sequenced in a study of blood T cell repertoires in COVID-19 (dated by TCRdb to between 2020 and 2021). Library construction relied on the immunoSEQ multiplex PCR assay. TCRdb mirrors the immuneACCESS table, restricted to in-frame sequences. Some clones are absent from its copies; in checked studies, under half trace to an unresolved V gene, and the reason for the others is unknown. Counted in this sample were 88,000 or so clones; around 88% of them appeared once. Of the sample, about 7.2% falls within the top ten clones. Sequenced sample: peripheral blood. These receptors all come from a man in his sixties with acute or convalescent COVID-19.

This clone has more than one count but fewer than ten. V usage is TRBV5-1 and J usage is TRBJ2-7, with a weak D call TRBD2 (5 bases). V lost 0 bases, J lost 1 base, and 11 bases lay in between. The CDR3 sequence is 15 residues long. The V gene's germline CDR1 is SGHRS and CDR2 YFSETQ. This CDR3 reads CASSLGAADSYEQYF. The CDR3 DNA reads as TGCGCCAGCAGCTTGGGAGCGGCGGATTCCTACGAGCAGTACTTC.

This chain connects TRBV7-2 to TRBJ2-1; the D is unclear. The V gene's germline CDR1 is SGHTA and CDR2 FQGNSA. The CDR3 consists of 15 residues. The V end was cut by 5 bases, the J end by 0 bases, with 11 bases between. The CDR3 region has the DNA TGTGCCAGCAGCCTCGACAAAAGCTCCTACAATGAGCAGTTCTTC. It encodes CASSLDKSSYNEQFF.

The chain combines TRBV7-6 with TRBJ2-1, with TRBD2 identical over 12 bases. The CDR3 spans 15 residues. Germline V gene sequence: CDR1 SGHVS, CDR2 FNYEAQ. With V trimmed by 6 bases and J by 8 bases, 8 bases remained unmatched. DNA for the CDR3: TGTGCCAGCAGGTCCAGGACTAGCGGGATTGATGAGCAGTTCTTC. Its translation is CASRSRTSGIDEQFF.

The chain links TRBV5-1 to TRBJ1-1, with TRBD1 matching 8 bases. Germline CDR1 is SGHRS and CDR2 is YFSETQ. The V and J ends lost 0 bases and 5 bases, in that order; junction bases with no gene match: 9. This CDR3 is 16 amino acids long. The CDR3 DNA reads as TGCGCCAGCAGCTTGGGGTGGACAGGGAGTGAGACTGAAGCTTTCTTT. Protein product: CASSLGWTGSETEAFF.

This sequence joins TRBV5-6 and TRBJ2-3; tentatively, D is TRBD2 (5 bases). V gave up 3 bases and J gave up 1 base, with 18 bases separating them. This CDR3 is built from 17 residues. Germline V gene sequence: CDR1 SGHDT, CDR2 YYEEEE. The CDR3 nucleotides read TGTGCCAGCAGCTCCAATGCCGGGGTTGGGGGCACAGATACGCAGTATTTT. It translates to CASSSNAGVGGTDTQYF.

This sequence joins TRBV5-5 and TRBJ1-1; D is undetermined. The CDR3 extends over 18 amino acids. Trimming cost V 2 bases and J 0 bases, with 20 bases left between them. The germline CDR1 and CDR2 sequences are SGHKS and YYEKEE (reference sequence). CDR3 coding DNA: TGTGCCAGCAGCTTCCTTTCGGGGATGGGGTCCATGAACACTGAAGCTTTCTTT. Protein sequence: CASSFLSGMGSMNTEAFF.

The CDR3 region is CASGRTGRYSPLHF. In nucleotides, the CDR3 is TGTGCCAGCGGGCGGACAGGGCGTTATTCACCCCTCCACTTT. This chain links TRBV2 with TRBJ1-6, with 8 bases that match TRBD1. Germline values: CDR1 SNHLY, CDR2 FYNNEI. After removal of 8 bases from V and 8 bases from J, the junction contained 8 bases not matched to a gene. The CDR3 is made up of 14 amino acids.

This chain links TRBV6-6 with TRBJ1-2; the match to TRBD1 covers 7 bases. V dropped 9 bases and J dropped 4; count of bases not matched to a gene: 8. Germline CDR1 is MNHNY and CDR2 is SVGAGI (reference sequence). The CDR3 is made up of 13 amino acids. The CDR3 DNA follows: TGTGCCAGTACAGGGGCCTCCCTCTATGGCTACACCTTC. Translated, it gives CASTGASLYGYTF.

This clone has just one count. This rearrangement joins TRBV6-5 to TRBJ2-5, with 8 bases matching TRBD1. The V and J ends lost 6 bases and 5 bases, in that order; junction bases with no gene match: 8. The CDR3 is made up of 14 amino acids. Germline CDR1 is MNHEY and CDR2 is SVGAGI. The DNA for the CDR3 is TGTGCCAGCAGAACTCGGACAGGGACGGAGACCCAGTACTTC. It is translated as CASRTRTGTETQYF.

This sequence joins TRBV19 and TRBJ1-1; no definite D call. Germline loops: CDR1 LNHDA, CDR2 SQIVND (reference sequence). The ends were cut back, 10 bases at V and 1 base at J, with 4 bases in the middle. This CDR3 has 10 amino acids. CDR3 DNA sequence: TGTGCCACCCAGAACACTGAAGCTTTCTTT. It specifies CATQNTEAFF.

This clone was found a few times. The genes are TRBV12-3 or TRBV12-4 and TRBJ1-2; 8 nucleotides line up with TRBD1. This CDR3 region has 13 residues. V gave up 6 bases and J gave up 5 bases; unmatched junction bases: 5. CDR3 DNA: TGTGCCAGCAGCGCGACAGGGGTTTATGGCTACACCTTC. Translating gives CASSATGVYGYTF.

The chain links TRBV29-1 to TRBJ1-2; 7 nucleotides agree with TRBD1. Germline V lookup: CDR1 SQVTM, CDR2 ANQGSEA. CDR3 size: 12 residues. The V segment lost 7 bases and the J segment 8 bases; nucleotides outside the gene matches: 10. The CDR3: CSGIEGAWGYTF. As DNA, the CDR3 is TGCAGCGGTATAGAGGGGGCATGGGGCTACACCTTC. Full variable domain (remainder filled in from reference TRBV29-1 and TRBJ1-2): SAVISQKPSRDICQRGTSLTIQCQVDSQVTMMFWYRQQPGQSLTLIATANQGSEATYESGFVIDKFPISRPNLTFSTLTVSNMSPEDSSIYLCSGIEGAWGYTFGSGTRLTVV.

The chain has TRBV6-2 or TRBV6-3 and TRBJ2-2, with D unclear. This CDR3 contains 13 residues. Germline V gene data show CDR1 as MNHEY and CDR2 as SVGEGT. V shed 2 bases and J shed 6 bases, with 7 bases lying between them. The chain's CDR3 is CASSYGRPGELFF. The CDR3 nucleotides are TGTGCCAGCAGTTACGGCCGCCCCGGGGAGCTGTTTTTT.

This sequence joins TRBV30 and TRBJ1-2; 9 bases match TRBD1. The CDR3 length is 15 residues. The V and J ends lost 0 bases and 5 bases, in that order; junction bases with no gene match: 7. Germline-derived CDR1 and CDR2 are GTSNPN and SVGIG (reference sequence). This CDR3 is CAWSVTGGARYGYTF. CDR3 DNA sequence: TGTGCCTGGAGTGTTACAGGGGGCGCGCGGTATGGCTACACCTTC.

The rearrangement links TRBV3-1 (or the pseudogene TRBV3-2) to TRBJ2-7; the D gene is possibly TRBD2 (5 bases). V was pared by 4 bases and J by 3 bases, with 13 bases between. Germline CDR1 is LGHDT and CDR2 is YNNKEL (reference sequence). The CDR3 runs 14 residues. CDR3 region: CASSPREPLYEQYF. The CDR3 nucleotides read TGTGCCAGCAGCCCCCGGGAACCACTCTACGAGCAGTACTTC.

This clone has a single count. The chain uses TRBV7-9 and TRBJ2-7; 8 bases are shared with TRBD1. Looked up from germline, CDR1 is SEHNR and CDR2 is FQNEAQ (reference sequence). The V segment lost 5 bases and the J segment 2 bases; nucleotides outside the gene matches: 14. The length of the CDR3 is 17 residues. CDR3 in amino acids: CASSPGHLGQEAYEQYF. Here the CDR3 DNA reads TGTGCCAGCAGCCCCGGGCATTTGGGACAGGAAGCCTACGAGCAGTACTTC.

J is TRBJ2-7 and V is TRBV6-2 or TRBV6-3, with 9 bases lining up with TRBD2. This CDR3 has 17 amino acids. V dropped 2 bases and J dropped 3; count of bases not matched to a gene: 11. The germline V gene encodes CDR1 MNHEY and CDR2 SVGEGT. CDR3 coding DNA: TGTGCCAGCAGTTACCCGAGGCTAGCGGGGACCCACTACGAGCAGTACTTC. Translating it yields CASSYPRLAGTHYEQYF.

This clone was observed a single time. V usage is TRBV7-2 and J usage is TRBJ2-1; possible D gene TRBD2, 6 bases. V lost 5 bases and J lost 0, with 20 bases in between. The length of the CDR3 is 18 residues. Germline V gives CDR1 SGHTA, CDR2 FQGNSA. The CDR3, as DNA: TGTGCCAGCAGCCCCTCGGGGCGGGGTCCCCCCTCCTACAATGAGCAGTTCTTC. Translating gives CASSPSGRGPPSYNEQFF.